Listed here are 31 T cell receptor beta chains from one sample, sequenced in a study of regulatory T cells in long-lasting Graves disease. Through Arm-PCR of CDR3 regions and iRepertoire HTBI primers, TCR beta libraries were built. TCRdb reprocessed the multiplex PCR reads with MiXCR, giving one entry per CDR3 protein. The table includes about 220,000 distinct CDR3 sequences, approximately 18% detected once. Time point defined: newly diagnosed GD, antithyroid drugs for less than 3 months. Construction of the TCR library relied on RNA isolated from PBMCs. These data also featured in a second study, about T cells in Graves' hyperthyroidism and ophthalmopathy.

The specimen comprised peripheral blood mononuclear cells (PBMCs), sampled at new diagnosis, from a patient treated with antithyroid drugs. The receptor source for this set is a woman aged 25-40 years with Graves disease.

This clonotype was seen only a few times. The genes are TRBV6-1 and TRBJ1-6; D not resolved. CDR3 size: 15 residues. V lost 6 bases, J lost 9 bases, and 18 bases lay in between. Germline CDR1 and CDR2: MNHNS and SASEGT. The CDR3: CASSPSGLGGSPLHF. CDR3 DNA: TGTGCCAGCAGCCCGAGCGGCCTGGGCGGTTCACCCCTCCACTTT.

This clonotype was seen at least ten times. This chain links TRBV11-2 with TRBJ2-1; 7 bases match TRBD1. This CDR3 is 14 amino acids long. Trimming cost V 3 bases and J 3 bases; bases outside gene matches: 2. Germline CDR1 is SGHAT and CDR2 is FQNNGV. CDR3 loop: CASSFRQGYNEQFF. CDR3 nucleotide sequence: TGTGCCAGCAGCTTCCGACAGGGCTACAATGAGCAGTTCTTC.

This clonotype was counted a few times. The CDR3 coding sequence is TGTGCCTGGAGCCCCGGGGGACCGGCCAAAAACATTCAGTACTTC. Translated, it gives CAWSPGGPAKNIQYF. The chain employs TRBV30 and TRBJ2-4; a weak D match, TRBD2 (6 bases). Per germline, CDR1 GTSNPN and CDR2 SVGIG (reference sequence). V lost 3 bases, J lost 1 base, and 13 bases lay in between. The CDR3 length is 15 residues. The complete variable domain, with remaining parts taken from reference TRBV30 and TRBJ2-4, reads SQTIHQWPATLVQPVGSPLSLECTVEGTSNPNLYWYRQAAGRGLQLLFYSVGIGQISSEVPQNLSASRPQDRQFILSSKKLLLSDSGFYLCAWSPGGPAKNIQYFGAGTRLSVL.

Many counts were recorded for this clonotype. V usage is TRBV28 and J usage is TRBJ1-6; no firm D call. V lost 7 bases and J lost 4, with 17 bases in between. The germline CDR1 and CDR2 sequences are MDHEN and SYDVKM. CDR3 length: 16 residues. CDR3 region: CASITFRNRYNSPLHF. CDR3 nucleotide sequence: TGTGCCAGCATCACCTTCCGGAACAGATATAATTCACCCCTCCACTTT.

This sequence joins TRBV19 and TRBJ2-5, with 8 bases fitting TRBD2. The V segment lost 5 bases and the J segment 4 bases; nucleotides outside the gene matches: 12. This CDR3 region has 16 residues. The germline CDR1 and CDR2 sequences are LNHDA and SQIVND (reference sequence). CDR3 residues: CASSRRHGREVETQYF. CDR3 coding DNA: TGTGCCAGTAGTCGGCGACACGGGAGGGAGGTAGAGACCCAGTACTTC.

This clonotype was detected ten times or more. The chain couples TRBV5-6 to TRBJ1-2, with a weak D call TRBD1 (6 bases). V was shortened by 2 bases and J by 1 base, with 9 bases between the two germline ends. CDR1 is SGHDT, CDR2 YYEEEE, per germline. There are 14 residues in the CDR3. DNA of the CDR3: TGTGCCAGCAGCTTCGGACAGAATAACTATGGCTACACCTTC. Residues: CASSFGQNNYGYTF.

The V gene is TRBV2, the J gene TRBJ1-1; D may be TRBD1 (6 bases). V lost 2 bases and J lost 6, with 22 bases in between. CDR3 length equals 17 residues. From germline, CDR1 is SNHLY and CDR2 FYNNEI. The chain's CDR3 is CASSEYGGRVYYAEAFF. The CDR3 nucleotides read TGTGCCAGCAGTGAATATGGGGGGCGCGTATATTACGCTGAAGCTTTCTTT.

The chain uses TRBV29-1 and TRBJ2-1; TRBD2 might be the D (6 bases). This CDR3 has 12 amino acids. Trimming removed 5 bases at V and 9 bases at J, with 14 bases between. Germline values: CDR1 SQVTM, CDR2 ANQGSEA. CDR3 region: CSVLAAGGEQFF. The DNA of the CDR3 is TGCAGCGTTTTAGCGGCCGGGGGTGAGCAGTTCTTC.

This clonotype was observed many times. The rearrangement uses TRBV19 and TRBJ1-2, with D possibly being TRBD1 (6 bases). CDR1 and CDR2 (germline): LNHDA, SQIVND (reference sequence). The CDR3 has 14 residues. The V and J ends lost 3 bases and 4 bases respectively, with 12 bases between them. The CDR3 DNA reads as TGTGCCAGTAGTATGGCAGGGGATACCTATGGCTACACCTTC. This sequence encodes CASSMAGDTYGYTF. The variable domain in full, completed from reference TRBV19 and TRBJ1-2, reads DGGITQSPKYLFRKEGQNVTLSCEQNLNHDAMYWYRQDPGQGLRLIYYSQIVNDFQKGDIAEGYSVSREKKESFPLTVTSAQKNPTAFYLCASSMAGDTYGYTFGSGTRLTVV.

The CDR3 loop reads CSARPIRGTSGRKDTQYF. The CDR3 DNA sequence: TGCAGTGCTAGACCTATACGGGGTACTAGCGGGAGAAAAGATACGCAGTATTTT. V is TRBV20-1 and J is TRBJ2-3; TRBD2 matches at 11 bases. Looked up from germline, CDR1 is DFQATT and CDR2 is SNEGSKA (reference sequence). V lost 2 bases and J lost 5; bases outside the gene matches: 15. The CDR3 has 18 amino acids.

In the case of this clonotype: A single base is all that separates this from a far larger clone, so a read error is likely. This sequence joins TRBV7-9 and TRBJ1-4, with D possibly matching TRBD1 (6 bases). Germline V gene sequence: CDR1 SEHNR, CDR2 FQNEAQ (reference sequence). CDR3 length: 16 amino acids. CDR3: CASSPIPQGRGEKLLF. DNA of the CDR3: TGTGCCAGCAGCCCCATCCCACAGGGTCGGGGGGAAAAACTGCTTTTT.

This clonotype was seen many times. The chain joins TRBV2 to TRBJ1-1; a possible D gene is TRBD1 (5 bases). The V end was cut by 4 bases, the J end by 1 base, with 22 bases between. This CDR3 is 18 amino acids long. Germline V lookup: CDR1 SNHLY, CDR2 FYNNEI. Here the CDR3 reads CASSVRGQGGVRNTEAFF. The CDR3 DNA is TGTGCCAGCAGTGTCCGAGGGCAGGGTGGAGTTCGGAACACTGAAGCTTTCTTT.

This clonotype occurred many times. J is TRBJ1-5 and V is TRBV30, with 7 bases that match TRBD1. CDR1 GTSNPN and CDR2 SVGIG come from the germline V gene (reference sequence). V shed 2 bases, J shed 4 bases, and the junction held 8 bases outside the gene matches. There are 15 residues in the CDR3. The CDR3 DNA reads TGTGCCTGGAGTCCAGGGGCAGGGGGAAATCAGCCCCAGCATTTT. It is translated as CAWSPGAGGNQPQHF.

This clonotype was recorded at least ten times. The rearrangement uses TRBV27 and TRBJ2-7; 8 positions agree with TRBD2. The CDR3 loop spans 11 amino acids. In germline, CDR1 is MNHEY, CDR2 SMNVEV (reference sequence). The V segment lost 7 bases and the J segment 5 bases; nucleotides outside the gene matches: 1. The CDR3, as DNA: TGTGCCAGCACGGGAGGGGACGAGCAGTACTTC. Amino acid sequence: CASTGGDEQYF.

In its sample, this clonotype was seen many times. The chain has TRBV20-1 and TRBJ1-1; D is unclear. The CDR3 has 13 residues. V lost 3 bases to trimming and J lost 3 bases, with 11 bases between them. In germline, CDR1 is DFQATT, CDR2 SNEGSKA (reference sequence). In DNA, the CDR3 is TGCAGTGCTAGCCGGCAGCGTTACACTGAAGCTTTCTTT. Its protein product is CSASRQRYTEAFF.

This clonotype was detected many times. This chain connects TRBV11-2 to TRBJ1-3; tentative D call: TRBD1 (6 bases). Germline-derived CDR1 and CDR2 are SGHAT and FQNNGV. V was shortened by 2 bases and J by 3 bases, with 14 bases between the two germline ends. The CDR3 is 16 amino acids. In nucleotides, the CDR3 is TGTGCCAGCAGCTTAACGCAGGGGCTGGATGGAAACACCATATATTTT. It yields the protein CASSLTQGLDGNTIYF. Looking up the rest from reference TRBV11-2 and TRBJ1-3 gives the full variable domain: EAGVAQSPRYKIIEKRQSVAFWCNPISGHATLYWYQQILGQGPKLLIQFQNNGVVDDSQLPKDRFSAERLKGVDSTLKIQPAKLEDSAVYLCASSLTQGLDGNTIYFGEGSWLTVV.

At least ten counts were recorded for this clonotype. The chain carries TRBV20-1 and TRBJ2-7, with TRBD2 as a possible D gene (5 bases). V was pared by 0 bases and J by 3 bases, with 15 bases between. CDR1 is DFQATT and CDR2 is SNEGSKA in the germline V gene (reference sequence). This CDR3 comprises 15 residues. As DNA, the CDR3 is TGCAGTGCTAGAGATCGGGCTAGCAGCTACTACGAGCAGTACTTC. Residues: CSARDRASSYYEQYF.

This clonotype was counted many times. The chain joins TRBV11-2 to TRBJ1-1, with D hard to call. This CDR3 spans 15 amino acids. Trimming pared 3 bases from V and 4 bases from J, leaving 15 bases between. Germline lookup yields CDR1 SGHAT and CDR2 FQNNGV. The CDR3 here is CASSFAVVPLTEAFF. CDR3 DNA: TGTGCCAGCAGCTTTGCCGTCGTCCCTCTCACTGAAGCTTTCTTT. The full variable domain, rest sourced from reference TRBV11-2 and TRBJ1-1, is EAGVAQSPRYKIIEKRQSVAFWCNPISGHATLYWYQQILGQGPKLLIQFQNNGVVDDSQLPKDRFSAERLKGVDSTLKIQPAKLEDSAVYLCASSFAVVPLTEAFFGQGTRLTVV.

The chain has TRBV28 and TRBJ2-1; TRBD2 matches at 11 bases. There are 17 residues in the CDR3. The ends lost 3 bases at V and 9 bases at J; junction bases unmatched: 13. Germline V gives CDR1 MDHEN, CDR2 SYDVKM. CDR3 sequence (DNA): TGTGCCAGCAGTTTCTTAGCGGGAGGGACCGGTCGGACTGAGCAGTTCTTC. This translates into CASSFLAGGTGRTEQFF.

This clonotype was observed at least ten times. The J gene is TRBJ1-1, the V gene TRBV18; weak D call: TRBD1 (5 bases). This CDR3 region has 13 residues. V lost 2 bases to trimming and J lost 4 bases, with 8 bases between them. Germline loops: CDR1 KGHSH, CDR2 LQKENI. Here the CDR3 DNA reads TGTGCCAGCTCACCAGGACACGTCACTGAAGCTTTCTTT. Translated: CASSPGHVTEAFF. The variable domain in full, completed from reference TRBV18 and TRBJ1-1, reads NAGVMQNPRHLVRRRGQEARLRCSPMKGHSHVYWYRQLPEEGLKFMVYLQKENIIDESGMPKERFSAEFPKEGPSILRIQQVVRGDSAAYFCASSPGHVTEAFFGQGTRLTVV.

The chain carries TRBV6-2 or TRBV6-3 and TRBJ1-3; TRBD1 agrees at 7 bases. Germline values: CDR1 MNHEY, CDR2 SVGEGT. The ends lost 7 bases at V and 2 bases at J; junction bases unmatched: 5. The CDR3 consists of 14 residues. The CDR3 sequence: CASIKQGAGNTIYF. CDR3 DNA sequence: TGTGCCAGCATCAAGCAGGGGGCTGGAAACACCATATATTTT.

Many counts were recorded for this clonotype. The chain joins TRBV14 to TRBJ2-1; 12 bases fit TRBD2. The CDR3 is 18 residues long. The trim removed 2 bases at V and 0 bases at J, leaving 5 bases unmatched. Germline V lookup: CDR1 SGHDN, CDR2 FVKESK. CDR3 residues: CASSQRTSGVSSYNEQFF. The DNA of the CDR3 is TGTGCCAGCAGCCAACGGACTAGCGGGGTTAGCTCCTACAATGAGCAGTTCTTC.

This clonotype was detected ten times or more. This sequence joins TRBV6-1 and TRBJ2-1, with 8 bases fitting TRBD1. This CDR3 contains 18 residues. With V trimmed by 6 bases and J by 3 bases, 16 bases remained unmatched. CDR1 and CDR2 (germline): MNHNS, SASEGT. CDR3 region: CASSSGSRGRKGYNEQFF. The CDR3 bases are TGTGCCAGCAGCTCTGGGTCCAGGGGGCGCAAGGGCTACAATGAGCAGTTCTTC.

This clonotype appeared many times. This rearrangement joins TRBV6-9 to TRBJ2-6, with TRBD1 matching over 7 bases. The germline gives CDR1 MNHGY, CDR2 SVAAGI. V shed 4 bases, J shed 1 base, and the junction held 10 bases outside the gene matches. The CDR3 consists of 18 residues. CDR3 sequence: CASSSRRGRGSGANVLTF. CDR3 nucleotides: TGTGCCAGCAGTTCACGAAGGGGGCGAGGGTCTGGGGCCAACGTCCTGACTTTC.

This clonotype was seen many times. The rearrangement links TRBV27 to TRBJ1-5; maybe TRBD1 (6 bases). The CDR3 consists of 15 residues. Germline V gene lookup returns CDR1 MNHEY and CDR2 SMNVEV (reference sequence). Trimming cost V 0 bases and J 4 bases, with 10 bases left between them. In DNA form, the CDR3 reads TGTGCCAGCAGTTTATCGTGGGGGCCGAATCAGCCCCAGCATTTT. It specifies CASSLSWGPNQPQHF.

This clonotype was counted a few times. The chain combines TRBV11-2 with TRBJ2-7; D remains ambiguous. V was pared by 2 bases and J by 0 bases, with 5 bases between. From germline, CDR1 is SGHAT and CDR2 FQNNGV. The CDR3 runs 13 residues. Written as DNA, the CDR3 is TGTGCCAGCAGCTTAACGGACTCCTACGAGCAGTACTTC. Translation gives CASSLTDSYEQYF.

This chain joins TRBV27 and TRBJ2-7; the D gene could be TRBD1 or TRBD2 (7 bases each). Germline V gene data show CDR1 as MNHEY and CDR2 as SMNVEV (reference sequence). The CDR3 has 13 residues. V shed 7 bases and J shed 3 bases, with 13 bases lying between them. CDR3 sequence reads: CASNQGEGYEQYF. The DNA for the CDR3 is TGTGCCAGCAATCAGGGGGAGGGCTACGAGCAGTACTTC.

Note on this clonotype: With only one base between it and a far larger clone, this is likely a read error. The chain recombines TRBV12-3 or TRBV12-4 with TRBJ2-7, with D perhaps given as TRBD1 or TRBD2 (5 bases each). The CDR3 sequence is 14 residues long. Between the trimmed V and J ends, which lost 3 bases and 7 bases, there was a span of 16 bases. The CDR3 sequence: CASSFIGGNNEQYF. In nucleotides, the CDR3 is TGTGCCAGCAGTTTTATTGGGGGTAACAATGAGCAGTACTTC.

This clonotype was counted at least ten times. The chain uses TRBV2 and TRBJ1-1; the D is unclear. V was shortened by 6 bases and J by 4 bases, with 9 bases between the two germline ends. The CDR3 has 12 amino acids. The V gene's germline CDR1 is SNHLY and CDR2 FYNNEI. CDR3 sequence: CASRGEGTEAFF. As DNA, the CDR3 is TGTGCCAGCAGAGGTGAAGGCACTGAAGCTTTCTTT.

Ten or more counts support this clonotype. The chain joins TRBV6-9 to TRBJ1-2; a weak D match, TRBD1 (5 bases). Trimming left V 3 bases short and J 7 bases short, with 9 bases between. This CDR3 has 12 residues. CDR1 MNHGY and CDR2 SVAAGI come from the germline V gene. CDR3 region: CASSYSGAGYTF. CDR3 DNA sequence: TGTGCCAGCAGTTACTCTGGGGCTGGCTACACCTTC.

In this sample, this clonotype turned up many times. The V and J genes are TRBV12-3 or TRBV12-4 and TRBJ1-2; 8 positions agree with TRBD1. The CDR3 sequence is 15 residues long. J was trimmed by 5 bases and V by 5 bases; bases with no gene match: 10. The CDR3 loop is CASSTGAGGWYGYTF. The CDR3 region has the DNA TGTGCCAGCAGTACGGGGGCAGGGGGCTGGTATGGCTACACCTTC.